This T cell receptor beta chain was found in a study of cytomegalovirus exposure and HLA in healthy donors. Findings and caveats of the study: Using the classifier, cytomegalovirus status was reportedly diagnosed with high specificity and sensitivity. Later work associated roughly 17,000 TCR beta sequences with HLA alleles at 0.05 false discovery rate. Most sequenced TCRs were rare (though some public TCRs occurred in many donors). TCR beta chain V- and J-gene trimming was linked, in a later analysis, to a missense variant in DCLRE1C.

PCR used 60 Vbeta primers and 13 Jbeta primers. The repertoire was sequenced with immunoSEQ multiplex PCR; TCRdb's copy has only in-frame clones and lacks some. The sample records around 210,000 clones, around 80% being singletons. About this clone: Its antigen is unknown.

Germline CDR1 is SGHDT and CDR2 is YYEEEE. This CDR3 has 15 amino acids. V trimming: 4 bases; J trimming: 0 bases; junction bases outside the gene matches: 7. The chain employs TRBV5-6 and TRBJ2-7; 7 bases fit TRBD2. This receptor was identified in a boy aged 5-17 years in good health and CMV-seronegative. Sequencing was carried out using PBMCs. This chain's CDR3 is CASSTGLVSSYEQYF. CDR3 bases: TGTGCCAGCAGCACCGGACTAGTCTCCTCCTACGAGCAGTACTTC.